The 15 T cell receptor beta chains below come from one sample, sequenced in a study of blood T cells in healthy people across ages. The authors ran a second PCR of roughly 7 to 11 cycles using a sample-barcoded 5' primer and a J-beta primer mix. TCRdb ran MiXCR on the 5' RACE reads and lists one entry per CDR3 protein. The table shows about 1.6 million distinct CDR3 sequences, with about 35% occurring only once. Source material: blood. All receptors come from a woman younger than 45 in good health.

This clonotype was observed a handful of times. This rearrangement joins TRBV20-1 to TRBJ2-3; possible D gene TRBD2, 7 bases. V was cut by 3 bases and J by 0 bases, with 16 bases left in between. The germline V gene has CDR1 DFQATT and CDR2 SNEGSKA (reference sequence). The CDR3 runs 16 residues. CDR3 loop: CSASGGPQSSTDTQYF. As DNA, the CDR3 is TGCAGTGCTAGCGGGGGGCCACAAAGTAGCACAGATACGCAGTATTTT.

This clonotype occurred a few times. The rearrangement uses TRBV7-2 and TRBJ2-1; 14 nucleotides line up with TRBD2. V was clipped by 5 bases and J by 10 bases; unmatched bases: 10. The length of the CDR3 is 16 residues. CDR1 is SGHTA, CDR2 FQGNSA, per germline. The CDR3 here is CASSPRGTSGGGEQFF. In DNA, the CDR3 is TGTGCCAGCAGCCCCAGAGGGACTAGCGGGGGAGGGGAGCAGTTCTTC.

This clonotype was observed a handful of times. The chain is built from TRBV3-1 and TRBJ1-2; D ambiguous. Germline loops: CDR1 LGHDT, CDR2 YNNKEL (reference sequence). Trimming left V 1 base short and J 8 bases short, with 8 bases between. The CDR3 consists of 12 residues. The CDR3 nucleotides read TGTGCCAGCAGCCAAGGGCCAACCGGCTACACCTTC. It encodes CASSQGPTGYTF.

This clonotype came up a few times. The chain links TRBV28 to TRBJ2-7, with 9 bases aligning to TRBD1. Losses at the gene ends were 5 bases for V and 10 bases for J; bases not matched to a gene: 15. The CDR3 consists of 15 residues. CDR1 is MDHEN and CDR2 is SYDVKM in the germline V gene. DNA of the CDR3: TGTGCCAGCAGTGGGACAGGGAGCTTTGATGACGTTCAGTACTTC. This sequence encodes CASSGTGSFDDVQYF.

This clonotype was detected a few times. The V gene is TRBV6-5, the J gene TRBJ2-1; D possibly corresponds to TRBD1 (6 bases). The CDR3 has 15 residues. The V end was cut by 6 bases, the J end by 5 bases, with 17 bases between. Germline CDR1 is MNHEY and CDR2 is SVGAGI. The CDR3 bases are TGTGCCAGCAGGCGAATCCGGGACAACGACAATGAGCAGTTCTTC. Protein product: CASRRIRDNDNEQFF.

This chain joins TRBV6-1 and TRBJ2-7; a weak D match, TRBD1 (7 bases). This CDR3 has 13 residues. Germline V gene data show CDR1 as MNHNS and CDR2 as SASEGT. V lost 8 bases to trimming and J lost 2 bases, with 13 bases between them. CDR3 nucleotide sequence: TGTGCCAGCTTCCAGGGGGGAACCTACGAGCAGTACTTC. Translation gives CASFQGGTYEQYF.

This clonotype was found a few times. The chain is built from TRBV5-1 and TRBJ2-2, with TRBD1 identical over 9 bases. The CDR3 loop spans 16 amino acids. CDR1 and CDR2 (germline): SGHRS, YFSETQ. J was trimmed by 3 bases and V by 4 bases; bases with no gene match: 7. The DNA of the CDR3 is TGCGCCAGCAGCGTTAAGACAGGGGGTTACACCGGGGAGCTGTTTTTT. Its translation: CASSVKTGGYTGELFF.

Note on this clonotype: This sequence may be a read error, since a much larger clone differs from it by one base. The chain carries TRBV4-2 and TRBJ2-5; D call uncertain. The CDR3 runs to 13 residues. Germline CDR1 LGHNA, CDR2 YNFKEQ. The chain's CDR3 is CAGSQASEETQYF. In nucleotides, the CDR3 is TGTGCCGGCAGCCAAGCTTCGGAAGAGACCCAGTACTTC.

This sequence joins TRBV5-1 and TRBJ2-5; D remains ambiguous. V lost 5 bases to trimming and J lost 3 bases, with 8 bases between them. This CDR3 is built from 12 residues. From germline, CDR1 is SGHRS and CDR2 YFSETQ. The CDR3 DNA is TGCGCCAGCAGGTTTATGGAAGAGACCCAGTACTTC. Translated: CASRFMEETQYF.

The gene calls are TRBV14 and TRBJ2-7; D tentatively fits TRBD1 or TRBD2 (5 bases each). The CDR3 consists of 16 residues. Germline V CDR1 and CDR2: SGHDN, FVKESK. Trimming took 0 bases from V and 7 from J, leaving 19 bases between them. CDR3 loop: CASSQDWGMDPAEQYF. The CDR3 nucleotides read TGTGCCAGCAGCCAAGACTGGGGGATGGACCCAGCGGAGCAGTACTTC.

The chain combines TRBV10-2 with TRBJ2-3; 14 nucleotides match TRBD2. The V segment lost 8 bases and the J segment 4 bases; nucleotides outside the gene matches: 8. The V gene's germline CDR1 is WSHSY and CDR2 SAAADI. This CDR3 contains 16 residues. The CDR3 nucleotides read TGCGCCAGCCTCGGACTAGCGGGGGGTTGGTCAGATACGCAGTATTTT. Residues: CASLGLAGGWSDTQYF.

Ten or more counts support this clonotype. This rearrangement joins TRBV9 to TRBJ2-7, with 9 bases fitting TRBD1. Germline V gene data show CDR1 as SGDLS and CDR2 as YYNGEE. V shed 0 bases, J shed 8 bases, and the junction held 3 bases outside the gene matches. The CDR3 consists of 13 residues. The CDR3 DNA follows: TGTGCCAGCAGCGTAGACGGACAGGGGCAGCAGTACTTC. Protein: CASSVDGQGQQYF. The variable domain in full, with the rest retrieved from reference TRBV9 and TRBJ2-7, is DSGVTQTPKHLITATGQRVTLRCSPRSGDLSVYWYQQSLDQGLQFLIQYYNGEERAKGNILERFSAQQFPDLHSELNLSSLELGDSALYFCASSVDGQGQQYFGPGTRLTVT.

V is TRBV2 and J is TRBJ1-2; D unclear. The CDR3 is 18 amino acids. Trimming removed 6 bases at V and 4 bases at J, with 27 bases between. CDR1 and CDR2 from the germline V gene are SNHLY and FYNNEI. CDR3 DNA: TGTGCCAGCAGGAAGCCCGGTCTCACTTCCCAGCTTGGCTATGGCTACACCTTC. Its protein product is CASRKPGLTSQLGYGYTF.

This rearrangement joins TRBV7-2 to TRBJ1-4; D might be TRBD1 (6 bases). CDR3 size: 15 residues. Germline-derived CDR1 and CDR2 are SGHTA and FQGNSA. The V end lost 6 bases, the J end lost 0 bases, and 11 bases lay between the germline ends. Written as DNA, the CDR3 is TGTGCCAGCAGGCCTTGGGGGCCAACTAATGAAAAACTGTTTTTT. Protein sequence: CASRPWGPTNEKLFF.

The chain uses TRBV6-1 and TRBJ2-5, with D perhaps matching TRBD1 (6 bases). This CDR3 comprises 12 residues. Germline V lookup: CDR1 MNHNS, CDR2 SASEGT. Trimming removed 8 bases from V and 5 bases from J, with 12 bases in between. The DNA for the CDR3 is TGTGCCAGCTCAGGGGACGGTGAGACCCAGTACTTC. Translation gives CASSGDGETQYF.